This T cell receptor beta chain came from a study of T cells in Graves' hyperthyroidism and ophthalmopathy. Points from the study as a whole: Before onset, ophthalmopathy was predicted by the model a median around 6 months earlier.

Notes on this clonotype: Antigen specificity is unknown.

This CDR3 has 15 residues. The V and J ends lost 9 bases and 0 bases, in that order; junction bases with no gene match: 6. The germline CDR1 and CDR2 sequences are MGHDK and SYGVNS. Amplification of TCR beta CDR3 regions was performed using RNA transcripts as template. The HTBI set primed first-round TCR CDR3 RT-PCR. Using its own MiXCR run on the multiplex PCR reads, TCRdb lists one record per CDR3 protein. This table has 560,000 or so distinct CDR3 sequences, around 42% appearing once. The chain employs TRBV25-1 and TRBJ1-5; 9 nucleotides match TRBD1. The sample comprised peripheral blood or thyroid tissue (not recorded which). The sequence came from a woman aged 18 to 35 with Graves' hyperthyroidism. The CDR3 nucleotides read TGTGCCAGACCCCGGGACAGGGTTAGCAATCAGCCCCAGCATTTT. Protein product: CARPRDRVSNQPQHF.